This T cell receptor (beta chain) came from a study of T cells in Graves' hyperthyroidism and ophthalmopathy. Study in general: Blood was drawn when the patient was first diagnosed and still untreated.

After removal of 0 bases from V and 2 bases from J, the junction contained 3 bases not matched to a gene. Germline lookup yields CDR1 MNHEY and CDR2 SVGEGT. The CDR3 length is 16 residues. Template material for amplifying TCR beta CDR3 regions consisted of RNA transcripts. Using the HTBI primer set, a first-round RT-PCR was run on the TCR CDR3. TCRdb re-called the multiplex PCR reads through MiXCR, storing one row per CDR3 protein. Of 500,000 to 650,000 distinct CDR3 sequences in the sample, 11% to 15% are singletons; the top ten hold approximately 15%. This clonotype was recorded at least ten times. Antigen: not known. Whole-study results and caveats: Most thyroid clonotypes that were expanded above 0.001 also turned up in blood.

The study defined stable Graves' hyperthyroidism as no ophthalmopathy progression within 18 months. Patients between 18 and 65 years old had hyperthyroidism, newly diagnosed and lasting under 2 months. The sequence derives from a middle-aged woman with Graves' hyperthyroidism. The chain has TRBV6-2 or TRBV6-3 and TRBJ2-1; 8 nucleotides line up with TRBD1. The sample was blood. CDR3 residues: CASSYSAGGPYNEQFF. The CDR3 DNA follows: TGTGCCAGCAGTTACTCGGCAGGGGGCCCCTACAATGAGCAGTTCTTC.